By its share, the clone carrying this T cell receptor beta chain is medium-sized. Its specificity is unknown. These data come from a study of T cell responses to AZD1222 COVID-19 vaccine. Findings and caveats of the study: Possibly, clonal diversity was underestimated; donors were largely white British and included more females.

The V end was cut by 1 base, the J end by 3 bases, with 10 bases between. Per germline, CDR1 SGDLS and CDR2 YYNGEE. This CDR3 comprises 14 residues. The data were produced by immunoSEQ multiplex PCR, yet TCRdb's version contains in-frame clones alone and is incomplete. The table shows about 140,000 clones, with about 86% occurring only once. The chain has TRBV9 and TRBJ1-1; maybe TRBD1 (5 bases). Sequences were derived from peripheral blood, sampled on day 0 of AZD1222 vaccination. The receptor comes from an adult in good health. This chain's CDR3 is CASSVSRDYTEAFF. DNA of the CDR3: TGTGCCAGCAGCGTAAGCAGGGACTACACTGAAGCTTTCTTT.